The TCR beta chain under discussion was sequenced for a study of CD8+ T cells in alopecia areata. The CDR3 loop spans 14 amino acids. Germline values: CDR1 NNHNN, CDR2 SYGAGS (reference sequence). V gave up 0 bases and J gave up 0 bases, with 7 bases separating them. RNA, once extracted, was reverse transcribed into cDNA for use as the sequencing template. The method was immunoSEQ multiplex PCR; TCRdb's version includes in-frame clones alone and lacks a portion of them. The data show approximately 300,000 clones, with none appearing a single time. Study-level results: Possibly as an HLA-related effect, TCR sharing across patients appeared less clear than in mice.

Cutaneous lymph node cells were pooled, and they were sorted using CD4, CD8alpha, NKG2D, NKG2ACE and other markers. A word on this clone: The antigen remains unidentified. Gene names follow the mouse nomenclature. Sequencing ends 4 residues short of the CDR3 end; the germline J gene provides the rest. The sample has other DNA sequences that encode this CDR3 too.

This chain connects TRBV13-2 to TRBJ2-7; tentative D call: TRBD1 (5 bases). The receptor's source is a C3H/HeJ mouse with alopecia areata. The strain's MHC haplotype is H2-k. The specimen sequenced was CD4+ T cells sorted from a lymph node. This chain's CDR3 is CASGDVGVSYEQYF. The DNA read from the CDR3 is TGTGCCAGCGGTGATGTAGGGGTCTCCTAT.